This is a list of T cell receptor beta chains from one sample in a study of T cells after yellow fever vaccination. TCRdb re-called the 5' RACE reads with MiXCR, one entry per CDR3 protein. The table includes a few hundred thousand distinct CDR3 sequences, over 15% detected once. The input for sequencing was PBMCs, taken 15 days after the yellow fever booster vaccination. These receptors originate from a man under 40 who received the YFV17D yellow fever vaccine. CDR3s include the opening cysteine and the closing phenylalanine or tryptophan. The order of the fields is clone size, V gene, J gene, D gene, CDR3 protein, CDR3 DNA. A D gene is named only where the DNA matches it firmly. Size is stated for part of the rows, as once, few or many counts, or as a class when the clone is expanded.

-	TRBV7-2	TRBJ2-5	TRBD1	CASSFDRGGQETQYF	TGTGCCAGCAGCTTCGACAGGGGGGGTCAAGAGACCCAGTACTTC
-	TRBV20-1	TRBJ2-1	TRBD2	CSAPLAGALDEQFF	TGCAGTGCACCCCTAGCGGGAGCCTTAGATGAGCAGTTCTTC
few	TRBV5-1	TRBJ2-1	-	CASSLDHNEQFF	TGCGCCAGCAGCTTGGACCACAATGAGCAGTTCTTC
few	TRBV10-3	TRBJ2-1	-	CAISVGSLNEQFF	TGTGCCATCAGTGTGGGGTCCCTTAATGAGCAGTTCTTC
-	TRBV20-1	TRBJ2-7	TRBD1	CSATAGTDLYEQYF	TGCAGTGCAACCGCCGGGACAGATCTTTACGAGCAGTACTTC
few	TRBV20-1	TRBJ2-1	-	CSAVRPSSFYNEQFF	TGCAGTGCTGTTCGACCGTCTTCCTTTTACAATGAGCAGTTCTTC
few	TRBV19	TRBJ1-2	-	CASRSRGGNYGYTF	TGTGCCAGTAGGTCCAGGGGTGGCAACTATGGCTACACCTTC
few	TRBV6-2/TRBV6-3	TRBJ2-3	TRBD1	CASSYQRGQAPQYF	TGTGCCAGCAGTTATCAGAGGGGACAGGCTCCGCAGTATTTT
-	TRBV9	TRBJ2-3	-	CASSASRSPRPPDTQYF	TGTGCCAGCAGCGCTTCCCGGTCCCCGCGACCCCCAGATACGCAGTATTTT
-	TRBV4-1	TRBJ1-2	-	CASSQGGLNYGYTF	TGCGCCAGCAGCCAGGGCGGATTAAACTATGGCTACACCTTC
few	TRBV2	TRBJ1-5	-	CASSEIGQPQHF	TGTGCCAGCAGTGAAATCGGTCAGCCCCAGCATTTT
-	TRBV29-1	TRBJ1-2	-	CSVAWQVGGYTF	TGCAGCGTTGCTTGGCAGGTGGGCGGCTACACCTTC
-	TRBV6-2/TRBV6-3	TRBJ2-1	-	CASSYSYSGIQFF	TGTGCCAGCAGTTACTCATACTCGGGGATACAGTTCTTC
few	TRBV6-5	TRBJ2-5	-	CASSYLEGETQYF	TGTGCCAGCAGTTATTTGGAGGGGGAGACCCAGTACTTC
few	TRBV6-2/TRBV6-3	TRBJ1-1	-	CASSSGRYTEAFF	TGTGCCAGCAGTTCCGGACGGTACACTGAAGCTTTCTTT
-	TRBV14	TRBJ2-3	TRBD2	CASSQDWLAGAADTQYF	TGTGCCAGCAGCCAAGATTGGCTAGCGGGAGCGGCAGATACGCAGTATTTT
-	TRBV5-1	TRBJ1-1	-	CASSPSRSGGEAFF	TGCGCCAGCAGCCCAAGTCGTTCCGGGGGTGAAGCTTTCTTT
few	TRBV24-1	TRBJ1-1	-	CATSDFRNTEAFF	TGTGCCACCAGTGATTTCCGGAACACTGAAGCTTTCTTT
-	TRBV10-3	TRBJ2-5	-	CAISERGETQYF	TGTGCCATCAGTGAACGTGGGGAGACCCAGTACTTC
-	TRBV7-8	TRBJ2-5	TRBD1	CASSGGTGGETQYF	TGTGCCAGCAGTGGAGGGACAGGGGGGGAGACCCAGTACTTC
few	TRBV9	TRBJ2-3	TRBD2	CASSVAPSGSTDTQYF	TGTGCCAGCAGCGTAGCTCCTAGCGGGAGCACAGATACGCAGTATTTT
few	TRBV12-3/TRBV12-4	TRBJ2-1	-	CASSLGEASPQFF	TGTGCCAGCAGTTTAGGGGAGGCCTCCCCTCAGTTCTTC
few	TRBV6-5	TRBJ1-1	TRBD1	CASSYGTGPEAFF	TGTGCCAGCAGTTACGGGACAGGGCCTGAAGCTTTCTTT
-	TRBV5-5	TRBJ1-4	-	CASGKGDEKLFF	TGTGCCAGCGGAAAAGGGGATGAAAAACTGTTTTTT
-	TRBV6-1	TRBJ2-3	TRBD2	CASSHSGSVSTDTQYF	TGTGCCAGCAGTCACAGCGGGAGTGTAAGCACAGATACGCAGTATTTT
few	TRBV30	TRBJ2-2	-	CAWSAGELFF	TGTGCCTGGAGTGCCGGGGAGCTGTTTTTT
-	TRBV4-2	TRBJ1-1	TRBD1	CAISPGQGGAFF	TGTGCCATCAGCCCTGGACAGGGTGGCGCTTTCTTT
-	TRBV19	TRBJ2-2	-	CAATDRLTTGELFF	TGTGCCGCCACGGACAGACTTACGACCGGGGAGCTGTTTTTT
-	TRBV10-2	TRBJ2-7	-	CASREGPSLSEQYF	TGCGCCAGCAGAGAAGGGCCCTCACTCTCCGAGCAGTACTTC